Below are 4 T cell receptor beta chains sequenced from a single sample in a study of beta chain features in type 1 diabetes. Findings of the study overall: Moderate but significant shortening of TCRB CDR3s was recorded in all four CD4+ subsets from Type 1 diabetes patients.

These receptors' targets are unknown. Expressed TCRB transcripts were sequenced because the isolated RNA had all been reverse transcribed beforehand. The method was immunoSEQ multiplex PCR; TCRdb's version includes in-frame clones alone and lacks a portion of them. The table lists over 150,000 clones, roughly 8% of them singletons. Sequencing used central memory CD4+ T cells from blood. These receptors all come from a man aged 18 to 30 with type 1 diabetes.

The chain links TRBV7-2 to TRBJ2-7, with 10 bases identical to TRBD1. This CDR3 is 14 amino acids long. The germline V gene encodes CDR1 SGHTA and CDR2 FQGNSA. Losses at the gene ends were 6 bases for V and 9 bases for J; bases not matched to a gene: 11. The CDR3 DNA reads TGTGCCAGCAGTAGTCCCGGGACAGGGGTTCGGCAGTACTTC. Translated: CASSSPGTGVRQYF.

There are a few counts of this clone. V usage is TRBV15 and J usage is TRBJ2-7; 8 bases match TRBD1. Germline V gives CDR1 LNHNV, CDR2 YYDKDF (reference sequence). J lost 0 bases, V lost 5 bases, and 9 bases had no gene match. The CDR3 is 16 amino acids. The chain's CDR3 is CATSRRTGTPSYEQYF. The DNA of the CDR3 is TGTGCCACCAGCCGTCGGACAGGGACCCCCTCCTACGAGCAGTACTTC.

This clone turned up a few times. The chain joins TRBV4-3 to TRBJ1-6; possibly TRBD1 for D (5 bases). This CDR3 has 15 amino acids. V gave up 3 bases and J gave up 10 bases, with 16 bases separating them. From germline, CDR1 is LGHNA and CDR2 YSLEER. This chain's CDR3 is CASSQTQGFASPLHF. The DNA for the CDR3 is TGCGCCAGCAGCCAGACGCAGGGTTTTGCGTCACCCCTCCACTTT.

On this clone itself: The same CDR3 is also encoded by other DNA sequences in this sample. CDR3 nucleotides: TGTGCCAGCTCACCGCAGGGGAACACCGGGGAGCTGTTTTTT. Amino acids: CASSPQGNTGELFF. V gene TRBV18 combines with J gene TRBJ2-2; D is possibly TRBD1 (5 bases). Germline-derived CDR1 and CDR2 are KGHSH and LQKENI. This CDR3 comprises 14 residues. Trimming left V 3 bases short and J 1 base short, with 6 bases between.